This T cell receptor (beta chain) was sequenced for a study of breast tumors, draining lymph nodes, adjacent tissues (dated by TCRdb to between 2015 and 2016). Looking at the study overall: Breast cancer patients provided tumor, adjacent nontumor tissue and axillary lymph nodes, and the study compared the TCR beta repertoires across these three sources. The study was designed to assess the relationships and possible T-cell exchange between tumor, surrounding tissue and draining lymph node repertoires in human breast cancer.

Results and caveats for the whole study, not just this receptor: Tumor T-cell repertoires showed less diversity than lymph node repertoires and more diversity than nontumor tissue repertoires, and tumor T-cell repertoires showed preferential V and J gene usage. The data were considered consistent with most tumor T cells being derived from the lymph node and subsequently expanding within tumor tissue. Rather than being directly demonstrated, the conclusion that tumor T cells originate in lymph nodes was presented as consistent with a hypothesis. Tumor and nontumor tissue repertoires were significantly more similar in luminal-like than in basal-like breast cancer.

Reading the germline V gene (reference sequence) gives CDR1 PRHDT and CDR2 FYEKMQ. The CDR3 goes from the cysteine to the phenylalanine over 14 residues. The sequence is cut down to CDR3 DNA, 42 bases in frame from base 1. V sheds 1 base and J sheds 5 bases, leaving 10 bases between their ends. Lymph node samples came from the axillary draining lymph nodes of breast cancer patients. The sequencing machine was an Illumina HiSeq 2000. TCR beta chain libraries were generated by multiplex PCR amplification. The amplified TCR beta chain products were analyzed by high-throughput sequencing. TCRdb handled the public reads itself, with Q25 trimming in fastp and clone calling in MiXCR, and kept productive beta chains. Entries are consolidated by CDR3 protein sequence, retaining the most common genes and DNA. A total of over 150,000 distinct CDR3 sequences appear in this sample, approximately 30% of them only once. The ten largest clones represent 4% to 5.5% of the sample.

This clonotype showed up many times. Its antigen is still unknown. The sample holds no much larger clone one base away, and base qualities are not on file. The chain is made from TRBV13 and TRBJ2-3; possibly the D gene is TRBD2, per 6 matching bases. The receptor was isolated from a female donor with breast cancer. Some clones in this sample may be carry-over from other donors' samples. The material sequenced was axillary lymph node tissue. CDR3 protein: CASSLEGRGDTQYF. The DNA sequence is TGTGCCAGCAGCTTAGAAGGGCGGGGAGATACGCAGTATTTT.